This record concerns one T cell receptor beta chain sequence. These data are taken from a study of blood T cell repertoires in COVID-19. Authors' data handling: For nucleated cells, counts were estimated from reference gene primer amplification. This table comes from immunoSEQ multiplex PCR, and its TCRdb copy is limited to in-frame clones, with some not included. V and J calls plus clone size are reproduced from that table; the DNA served to infer D and trimming. The sample contains 55,000 to 80,000 clones, over 80% of which appear only once. This receptor was identified in an elderly woman with acute or convalescent COVID-19. The sample was peripheral blood.

The CDR3 DNA reads TGTGCCAGCAGCATCCGACTAGCGGGGGGGTCCACAGATACGCAGTATTTT. Translating gives CASSIRLAGGSTDTQYF. This rearrangement joins TRBV5-4 to TRBJ2-3, with 14 nucleotides matching TRBD2. After removal of 4 bases from V and 2 bases from J, the junction contained 6 bases not matched to a gene. CDR3 size: 17 residues. Germline V gives CDR1 SGHNT, CDR2 YYREEE (reference sequence).